The 9 T cell receptor beta chains below were found in one sample sequenced in a study of T cells in Graves' hyperthyroidism and ophthalmopathy. RNA transcripts provided the source from which TCR beta CDR3 regions were amplified. With the HTBI primer set, the TCR CDR3 went through a first round of RT-PCR. Via MiXCR, TCRdb re-called the multiplex PCR reads, giving one row per CDR3 protein. The table has nearly 600,000 distinct CDR3 sequences, 14% seen once; the top ten hold more than 6%. Sequences were obtained from blood. The origin of the receptors is a woman between 18 and 30 years old with Graves' ophthalmopathy.

To note about this clonotype: Germline and junction disagree at one end, which may indicate a read error. This chain connects TRBV20-1 to TRBJ2-4; D gene uncertain. From germline, CDR1 is DFQATT and CDR2 SNEGSKA (reference sequence). The CDR3 contains 14 residues. The CDR3: CSAREAETPISSHF. DNA for the CDR3: TGCAGTGCTAGAGAAGCTGAGACTCCTATTTCGTCTCACTTC.

In its sample, this clonotype was seen many times. CDR3 coding DNA: TGCAGTGCCCTGGACCCCAATTCAGAGACCCAGTACTTC. This encodes CSALDPNSETQYF. This rearrangement joins TRBV20-1 to TRBJ2-5, with D uncertain. The CDR3 spans 13 residues. V was trimmed by 6 bases and J by 4 bases, leaving 15 bases between them. Germline values: CDR1 DFQATT, CDR2 SNEGSKA (reference sequence).

In its sample, this clonotype was seen many times. The genes are TRBV7-2 and TRBJ2-7, with 9 nucleotides matching TRBD2. Trimming removed 7 bases from V and 0 bases from J; junction bases left unmatched: 13. The germline CDR1 and CDR2 sequences are SGHTA and FQGNSA. This CDR3 is 17 amino acids long. CDR3 DNA: TGTGCCAGCACCCCCTCGGGGGCGGGAGGGAGCTCCTACGAGCAGTACTTC. It yields the protein CASTPSGAGGSSYEQYF.

This clonotype was seen repeatedly, ten times or more. The chain employs TRBV6-1 and TRBJ2-5; D remains unclear. V shed 6 bases and J shed 4 bases, with 12 bases lying between them. CDR1 is MNHNS and CDR2 is SASEGT in the germline V gene. This CDR3 is built from 13 residues. Here the CDR3 reads CASRGFWGETQYF. CDR3 DNA sequence: TGTGCCAGCAGGGGTTTTTGGGGAGAGACCCAGTACTTC.

The genes are TRBV6-2 or TRBV6-3 and TRBJ2-7; D remains ambiguous. Trimming left V 7 bases short and J 2 bases short, with 9 bases between. This CDR3 is built from 12 residues. Germline CDR1 MNHEY, CDR2 SVGEGT. The DNA for the CDR3 is TGTGCCAGCACCTCCCCGACCTACGAGCAGTACTTC. Translation gives CASTSPTYEQYF.

This clonotype was counted only a few times. The genes are TRBV4-2 and TRBJ2-7; unclear D gene. The length of the CDR3 is 14 residues. Per the germline V gene, CDR1 is LGHNA and CDR2 is YNFKEQ. Trimming pared 0 bases from V and 4 bases from J, leaving 10 bases between. For the CDR3, the DNA is TGTGCCAGCAGCCAAGACGGGTTCCAATACGAGCAGTACTTC. Translated, it gives CASSQDGFQYEQYF.

Points on this clonotype: A much larger clonotype is one base distant, so this may be a read error. V and J are TRBV7-2 and TRBJ2-7; 7 bases match TRBD2. Germline V lookup: CDR1 SGHTA, CDR2 FQGNSA. V lost 1 base and J lost 3; bases outside the gene matches: 6. This CDR3 region has 15 residues. CDR3 residues: CASSLGGGPFYEQYF. CDR3 nucleotide sequence: TGTGCCAGCAGCTTAGGGGGGGGACCTTTCTACGAGCAGTACTTC.

This clonotype was counted at least ten times. The V call is TRBV6-2 or TRBV6-3, the J call TRBJ1-5; a possible D gene is TRBD1 (6 bases). CDR1 MNHEY and CDR2 SVGEGT come from the germline V gene. V lost 6 bases and J lost 3, with 15 bases in between. The CDR3 runs 15 residues. The CDR3 protein is CASSWGRGPNQPQHF. For the CDR3, the DNA is TGTGCCAGCAGCTGGGGCAGGGGTCCCAATCAGCCCCAGCATTTT.

The V call is TRBV4-1, the J call TRBJ2-2; 8 nucleotides match TRBD2. The length of the CDR3 is 16 residues. The V and J ends lost 4 bases and 0 bases, in that order; junction bases with no gene match: 4. Germline assignment: CDR1 MGHRA and CDR2 YSYEKL. CDR3 sequence reads: CASSRQRGSNTGELFF. The CDR3 coding sequence is TGCGCCAGCAGCCGACAGCGGGGGTCGAACACCGGGGAGCTGTTTTTT.